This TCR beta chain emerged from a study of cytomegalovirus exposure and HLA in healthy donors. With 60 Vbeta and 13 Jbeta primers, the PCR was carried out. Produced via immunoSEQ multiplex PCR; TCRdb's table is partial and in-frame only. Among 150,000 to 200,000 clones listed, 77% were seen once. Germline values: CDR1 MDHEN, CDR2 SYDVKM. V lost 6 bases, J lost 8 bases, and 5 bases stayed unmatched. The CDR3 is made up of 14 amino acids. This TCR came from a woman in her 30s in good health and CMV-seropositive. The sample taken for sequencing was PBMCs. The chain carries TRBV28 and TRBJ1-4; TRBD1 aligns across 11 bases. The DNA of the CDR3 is TGTGCCAGCAGCGGACAGGGGGCGAAGGAAAAACTGTTTTTT. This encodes CASSGQGAKEKLFF.